The 4 T cell receptor beta chains given below trace back to one sample, sequenced in a study of pediatric ulcerative colitis. Only in-frame clones appear in the TCRdb table, and some are missing; sequencing was by immunoSEQ multiplex PCR. The sample has 30,000 to 40,000 clones, about 81% seen once. During colonoscopy, one to two rectal pinch biopsies were collected. Sequences were obtained from gut tissue. These TCRs come from a boy between 10 and 17 years old with mild ulcerative colitis.

This chain connects TRBV10-3 to TRBJ2-5; 7 bases match TRBD2. J lost 5 bases, V lost 2 bases, and 11 bases had no gene match. This CDR3 has 16 residues. Germline-derived CDR1 and CDR2 are ENHRY and SYGVKD. CDR3 nucleotide sequence: TGTGCCATCAGTGAGCCCAGCGGGGCTTTTCGGGAGACCCAGTACTTC. Translation: CAISEPSGAFRETQYF.

This chain uses TRBV5-4 with TRBJ2-1; D is unclear. CDR1 SGHNT and CDR2 YYREEE come from the germline V gene (reference sequence). Trimming removed 0 bases at V and 4 bases at J, with 8 bases between. The CDR3 runs to 14 residues. As DNA, the CDR3 is TGTGCCAGCAGCTTGGTTGGGGTATACAATGAGCAGTTCTTC. It encodes CASSLVGVYNEQFF.

The rearrangement links TRBV5-5 to TRBJ2-1, with D hard to call. V was cut by 2 bases and J by 8 bases, with 8 bases left in between. The CDR3 extends over 12 amino acids. CDR1 is SGHKS and CDR2 is YYEKEE in the germline V gene (reference sequence). The CDR3 loop reads CASSFSSDEQFF. The CDR3 DNA reads as TGTGCCAGCAGCTTCTCGTCGGATGAGCAGTTCTTC.

On this clone: The same CDR3 also results from other DNA sequences found in this sample. This chain joins TRBV4-1 and TRBJ1-2; D remains unclear. This CDR3 spans 12 amino acids. V dropped 0 bases and J dropped 8 bases, with 7 bases sitting between them. CDR1 MGHRA and CDR2 YSYEKL come from the germline V gene. CDR3 residues: CASSQDRKGYTF. The CDR3 DNA sequence: TGCGCCAGCAGCCAAGATCGTAAAGGCTACACCTTC.